A single sample is the source of the 11 T cell receptor beta chains below, sequenced in a study of radiotherapy plus CTLA-4 blockade in lung cancer. The table came from immunoSEQ multiplex PCR; TCRdb's copy has only in-frame clones and leaves some out. Of some 50,000 clones detected, roughly four fifths appear once; the ten largest clones hold 4.8%. The sample here was peripheral blood, taken from a patient treated with radiotherapy plus ipilimumab. Receptors originate from a human donor with non-small cell lung cancer whose response to radiotherapy plus ipilimumab could not be evaluated.

This sequence joins TRBV5-4 and TRBJ2-5, with 9 bases aligning to TRBD1. The CDR3 length is 15 residues. Germline trimming cut 4 bases from V and 2 bases from J; bases unmatched to any gene: 6. Germline-derived CDR1 and CDR2 are SGHNT and YYREEE (reference sequence). The chain's CDR3 is CASSPGTGRQETQYF. DNA for the CDR3: TGTGCCAGCAGCCCCGGGACAGGGCGGCAAGAGACCCAGTACTTC. The entire variable domain, with the rest obtained from reference TRBV5-4 and TRBJ2-5, is as follows: ETGVTQSPTHLIKTRGQQVTLRCSSQSGHNTVSWYQQALGQGPQFIFQYYREEENGRGNFPPRFSGLQFPNYSSELNVNALELDDSALYLCASSPGTGRQETQYFGPGTRLLVL.

A few counts support this clone. V usage is TRBV7-2 and J usage is TRBJ2-7; the match to TRBD1 covers 7 bases. Germline assignment: CDR1 SGHTA and CDR2 FQGNSA. Trimming cost V 5 bases and J 3 bases; bases outside gene matches: 7. The CDR3 has 14 amino acids. This CDR3 is CASSLIQGDYEQYF. CDR3 DNA: TGTGCCAGCAGCCTTATCCAGGGGGACTACGAGCAGTACTTC.

The chain carries TRBV7-9 and TRBJ2-7; 8 bases fit TRBD1. V was clipped by 5 bases and J by 3 bases; unmatched bases: 3. The CDR3 runs to 13 residues. The V gene's germline CDR1 is SEHNR and CDR2 FQNEAQ (reference sequence). In DNA, the CDR3 is TGTGCCAGCAGCCGAGGACAGGGCTACGAGCAGTACTTC. It is translated as CASSRGQGYEQYF.

This chain joins TRBV2 and TRBJ1-1; D is uncertain. Germline-derived CDR1 and CDR2 are SNHLY and FYNNEI. CDR3 length equals 14 residues. V shed 7 bases and J shed 1 base, with 13 bases lying between them. CDR3 region: CASTGGRPNTEAFF. CDR3 DNA sequence: TGTGCCAGCACCGGAGGCCGACCGAACACTGAAGCTTTCTTT.

V usage is TRBV4-1 and J usage is TRBJ2-7, with TRBD1 identical over 8 bases. The germline V gene has CDR1 MGHRA and CDR2 YSYEKL. This CDR3 is 14 amino acids long. V trimming: 2 bases; J trimming: 7 bases; junction bases outside the gene matches: 7. CDR3 sequence (DNA): TGCGCCAGCAGCCAACCAACAGGGGGAGGTGAGCAGTACTTC. Translated, it gives CASSQPTGGGEQYF.

This chain joins TRBV7-2 and TRBJ2-3; 8 bases are a match to TRBD2. Unmatched junction bases numbered 4, after V lost 1 base and J lost 4 bases. The germline V gene encodes CDR1 SGHTA and CDR2 FQGNSA. This CDR3 contains 15 residues. CDR3 nucleotide sequence: TGTGCCAGCAGCTTAGAACGGGGGGGGGCAGATACGCAGTATTTT. Translating gives CASSLERGGADTQYF.

The genes are TRBV5-1 and TRBJ2-2; 13 nucleotides agree with TRBD2. The CDR3 spans 19 residues. V dropped 0 bases and J dropped 1; count of bases not matched to a gene: 6. Germline-derived CDR1 and CDR2 are SGHRS and YFSETQ. The CDR3 region is CASSLGAGLAGVNTGELFF. The CDR3 nucleotides are TGCGCCAGCAGCTTGGGTGCTGGACTAGCGGGAGTGAACACCGGGGAGCTGTTTTTT.

The chain joins TRBV27 to TRBJ2-2; 7 bases align to TRBD1. CDR3 length: 15 residues. V lost 7 bases, J lost 3 bases, and 8 bases stayed unmatched. In germline, CDR1 is MNHEY, CDR2 SMNVEV (reference sequence). This chain's CDR3 is CASTVDRVDTGELFF. For the CDR3, the DNA is TGTGCCAGCACCGTCGACAGGGTGGACACCGGGGAGCTGTTTTTT.

The CDR3 DNA reads as TGTGCCAGCAGCCGACAGGTGAACACCGGGGAGCTGTTTTTT. Its protein product is CASSRQVNTGELFF. The chain has TRBV9 and TRBJ2-2; perhaps TRBD1 as D (6 bases). CDR1 SGDLS and CDR2 YYNGEE come from the germline V gene. Deletions cut 4 bases from V and 1 base from J, with 8 bases between. This CDR3 is 14 amino acids long.

V is TRBV28 and J is TRBJ1-2, with D possibly matching TRBD1 (6 bases). Trimming took 5 bases from V and 2 from J, leaving 12 bases between them. The CDR3 consists of 14 residues. Germline assignment: CDR1 MDHEN and CDR2 SYDVKM. DNA of the CDR3: TGTGCCAGCAGTACCAGACAGGACAACTATGGCTACACCTTC. Amino acid sequence: CASSTRQDNYGYTF.

The chain is built from TRBV7-2 and TRBJ1-1, with TRBD1 as a possible D gene (6 bases). The germline V and J ends were trimmed by 7 bases and 3 bases, with 18 bases remaining between them. The CDR3 has 15 amino acids. From germline, CDR1 is SGHTA and CDR2 FQGNSA. The CDR3 DNA sequence: TGTGCCAGCACCCGTGGGGGGGCTGCGTACACTGAAGCTTTCTTT. Its translation: CASTRGGAAYTEAFF.